These 29 T cell receptor beta chains originate from one sample sequenced in a study of cytomegalovirus exposure and HLA in healthy donors. The PCR contained 60 Vbeta and 13 Jbeta primers. Repertoires were generated with immunoSEQ multiplex PCR, while TCRdb's copy carries only in-frame clones and drops some. The sample lists about 190,000 clones, approximately 75% occurring once. Sequencing input: PBMCs. The receptors were gathered from a man aged 25-45 years in good health and CMV-seropositive.

This clone was observed a handful of times. The V call is TRBV30, the J call TRBJ1-4; TRBD1 matches 7 bases. The CDR3 covers 10 residues. V gave up 8 bases and J gave up 8 bases; unmatched junction bases: 2. Germline V gives CDR1 GTSNPN, CDR2 SVGIG (reference sequence). Written as DNA, the CDR3 is TGTGCCCGGACAGGAGAAAAACTGTTTTTT. Encoded protein: CARTGEKLFF.

Details on this clone: The same CDR3 can be traced to other DNA sequences in this sample. The rearrangement uses TRBV6-6 and TRBJ1-5; weak D call: TRBD1 (6 bases). Looked up from germline, CDR1 is MNHNY and CDR2 is SVGAGI (reference sequence). V was cut by 6 bases and J by 4 bases, with 10 bases left in between. The CDR3 has 13 residues. CDR3 protein: CASSGQQNQPQHF. For the CDR3, the DNA is TGTGCCAGCAGCGGACAGCAAAATCAGCCCCAGCATTTT.

CDR3 bases: TGTGCCAGCAGTTTTTTACAGGGGGCTTCTGGCTACACCTTC. Encoded protein: CASSFLQGASGYTF. The rearrangement uses TRBV27 and TRBJ1-2, with 9 bases matching TRBD1. This CDR3 spans 14 amino acids. The trim removed 3 bases at V and 7 bases at J, leaving 6 bases unmatched. Germline V gene lookup returns CDR1 MNHEY and CDR2 SMNVEV (reference sequence).

V is TRBV10-1 and J is TRBJ1-4, with 7 bases fitting TRBD1. V trimming: 10 bases; J trimming: 8 bases; junction bases outside the gene matches: 7. CDR3 length: 12 amino acids. Germline V CDR1 and CDR2: WNHNN, SYGVQD (reference sequence). CDR3 coding DNA: TGCGCCATACAGGGGATTGAAGAAAAACTGTTTTTT. It translates to CAIQGIEEKLFF.

There are a few counts of this clone. The same CDR3 can be traced to other DNA sequences in this sample. The J gene is TRBJ1-3, the V gene TRBV7-2; no firm D call. Between the trimmed V and J ends, which lost 0 bases and 4 bases, there was a span of 10 bases. The CDR3 sequence is 15 residues long. Germline lookup yields CDR1 SGHTA and CDR2 FQGNSA. CDR3: CASSLATSSGNTIYF. The CDR3 bases are TGTGCCAGCAGCTTAGCAACATCGTCCGGAAACACCATATATTTT.

The CDR3 nucleotides read TGTGCCAGTAGTGTCAGGGTTTCCTACGAGCAGTACTTC. It codes for CASSVRVSYEQYF. The chain uses TRBV19 and TRBJ2-7; weak D call: TRBD1 (5 bases). The germline V gene has CDR1 LNHDA and CDR2 SQIVND (reference sequence). The CDR3 is 13 residues long. V was trimmed by 5 bases and J by 1 base, leaving 9 bases between them.

The gene calls are TRBV27 and TRBJ2-2, with TRBD1 identical over 8 bases. The trim removed 4 bases at V and 0 bases at J, leaving 4 bases unmatched. Germline assignment: CDR1 MNHEY and CDR2 SMNVEV (reference sequence). The CDR3 consists of 16 residues. The CDR3 region has the DNA TGTGCCAGCAGTTCCTTGACAGGGGCGAACACCGGGGAGCTGTTTTTT. This translates into CASSSLTGANTGELFF.

This clone is a singleton in its sample. This sequence joins TRBV6-1 and TRBJ1-1; 10 nucleotides agree with TRBD1. The CDR3 extends over 14 amino acids. In germline, CDR1 is MNHNS, CDR2 SASEGT. Losses at the gene ends were 3 bases for V and 4 bases for J; bases not matched to a gene: 2. In DNA, the CDR3 is TGTGCCAGCAGTGATGGGACAGGGGTCACTGAAGCTTTCTTT. Residues: CASSDGTGVTEAFF.

The chain uses TRBV4-1 and TRBJ2-5, with 7 bases lining up with TRBD1. Judging by the DNA end, TRBJ2-7 fits better; the J call may be wrong. CDR1 and CDR2 from the germline V gene are MGHRA and YSYEKL. The CDR3 is made up of 19 amino acids. In DNA form, the CDR3 reads TGCGCCAGCAGCCAAGATAGAACCGAGGGGGCAAAGAACTCCTACGAGCAGTACTTC. Its protein product is CASSQDRTEGAKNSYEQYF.

The sample holds a few counts of this clone. The chain joins TRBV30 to TRBJ2-2, with D possibly being TRBD2 (6 bases). This CDR3 is built from 11 residues. Germline CDR1 GTSNPN, CDR2 SVGIG (reference sequence). The CDR3: CASGDTGELFF. In DNA form, the CDR3 reads TGTGCTAGCGGTGACACCGGGGAGCTGTTTTTT.

The chain links TRBV19 to TRBJ2-7; the match to TRBD1 covers 10 bases. There are 14 residues in the CDR3. J gave up 2 bases and V 4 bases, and 2 bases lay outside the gene matches. CDR1 and CDR2 (germline): LNHDA, SQIVND (reference sequence). The chain's CDR3 is CASSRQGAPYEQYF. The CDR3 DNA sequence: TGTGCCAGTAGTAGACAGGGGGCTCCCTACGAGCAGTACTTC.

The chain couples TRBV5-1 to TRBJ2-1, with 14 bases lining up with TRBD2. The J segment lost 0 bases and the V segment lost 3 bases, leaving 2 bases of the junction unmatched. Germline assignment: CDR1 SGHRS and CDR2 YFSETQ. The CDR3 runs 17 residues. CDR3 nucleotides: TGCGCCAGCAGCTGGGGGACTAGCGGGAGCTCCTACAATGAGCAGTTCTTC. Amino acid sequence: CASSWGTSGSSYNEQFF.

V usage is TRBV28 and J usage is TRBJ1-2; tentatively, D is TRBD1 (6 bases). Germline CDR1 is MDHEN and CDR2 is SYDVKM. V lost 3 bases and J lost 8, with 13 bases in between. CDR3 size: 13 residues. CDR3 DNA: TGTGCCAGCAGTTTGGTGCAGGGGCAGGGCTACACCTTC. Translation gives CASSLVQGQGYTF.

This chain joins TRBV18 and TRBJ2-7, with 9 positions matching TRBD2. Germline V lookup: CDR1 KGHSH, CDR2 LQKENI. This CDR3 is 16 amino acids long. With 3 bases clipped from V and 0 bases from J, the junction kept 6 bases outside the gene matches. CDR3 coding DNA: TGTGCCAGCTCACCTCCCAATAGCGGGGGCTCCTACGAGCAGTACTTC. This gives the protein CASSPPNSGGSYEQYF.

This chain links TRBV19 with TRBJ2-2; 8 bases agree with TRBD1. Germline CDR1 LNHDA, CDR2 SQIVND (reference sequence). Germline trimming cut 3 bases from V and 5 bases from J; bases unmatched to any gene: 2. The CDR3 sequence is 14 residues long. CDR3 residues: CASSIQGATGELFF. CDR3 nucleotides: TGTGCCAGTAGTATCCAGGGGGCGACCGGGGAGCTGTTTTTT.

V gene TRBV30 combines with J gene TRBJ2-7; 8 bases are a match to TRBD1. Germline V CDR1 and CDR2: GTSNPN, SVGIG (reference sequence). The CDR3 consists of 13 residues. Trimming removed 4 bases from V and 2 bases from J; junction bases left unmatched: 4. The CDR3 DNA reads TGTGCCTGGACAGGGGGCCAGACCTACGAGCAGTACTTC. Protein sequence: CAWTGGQTYEQYF.

The gene calls are TRBV6-5 and TRBJ2-7; possibly TRBD2 for D (5 bases). The CDR3 loop spans 14 amino acids. Germline CDR1 MNHEY, CDR2 SVGAGI. V lost 8 bases, J lost 3 bases, and 17 bases lay in between. The CDR3 DNA reads as TGTGCCAGCCATCGCGCGGGCCGCCTCTACGAGCAGTACTTC. Its protein product is CASHRAGRLYEQYF.

The chain carries TRBV6-5 and TRBJ1-1; weak D call: TRBD1 (6 bases). CDR3 length equals 14 residues. V was shortened by 6 bases and J by 1 base, with 12 bases between the two germline ends. The germline V gene has CDR1 MNHEY and CDR2 SVGAGI. Written as DNA, the CDR3 is TGTGCCAGCAGCCCTACGGACAGGAACACTGAAGCTTTCTTT. Translation: CASSPTDRNTEAFF.

In the case of this clone: This same CDR3 is encoded by further DNA sequences in the sample. The genes are TRBV27 and TRBJ2-7; D remains unclear. The CDR3 is made up of 12 amino acids. The V gene's germline CDR1 is MNHEY and CDR2 SMNVEV (reference sequence). V gave up 0 bases and J gave up 6 bases, with 6 bases separating them. The CDR3 region has the DNA TGTGCCAGCAGTTTATCCGGAGTCGAGCAGTACTTC. This translates into CASSLSGVEQYF.

The genes are TRBV27 and TRBJ1-1, with 9 bases matching TRBD1. Germline V lookup: CDR1 MNHEY, CDR2 SMNVEV (reference sequence). Trimming at V came to 1 base and at J to 7 bases, leaving 7 bases not matched to a gene. The CDR3 covers 15 residues. CDR3 residues: CASSLLGQGWNEAFF. DNA for the CDR3: TGTGCCAGCAGTTTATTGGGACAGGGATGGAATGAAGCTTTCTTT.

This clone occurred once. The chain is built from TRBV5-1 and TRBJ2-1; perhaps TRBD2 as D (5 bases). The CDR3 length is 13 residues. In germline, CDR1 is SGHRS, CDR2 YFSETQ. V was pared by 6 bases and J by 7 bases, with 14 bases between. CDR3 in amino acids: CASKEVPGNEQFF. The CDR3 bases are TGCGCCAGCAAGGAAGTGCCGGGGAATGAGCAGTTCTTC. Full variable domain (outside the CDR3, taken from reference TRBV5-1 and TRBJ2-1): KAGVTQTPRYLIKTRGQQVTLSCSPISGHRSVSWYQQTPGQGLQFLFEYFSETQRNKGNFPGRFSGRQFSNSRSEMNVSTLELGDSALYLCASKEVPGNEQFFGPGTRLTVL.

V usage is TRBV11-2 and J usage is TRBJ2-1, with TRBD2 matching 10 bases. V was clipped by 0 bases and J by 6 bases; unmatched bases: 2. Germline V gives CDR1 SGHAT, CDR2 FQNNGV. This CDR3 contains 15 residues. The CDR3 sequence is CASSLEGLAPNEQFF. In DNA form, the CDR3 reads TGTGCCAGCAGCTTAGAGGGACTAGCGCCCAATGAGCAGTTCTTC.

In this sample, this clone turned up a few times. The V call is TRBV19, the J call TRBJ2-2; the D gene is possibly TRBD1 (6 bases). Per germline, CDR1 LNHDA and CDR2 SQIVND (reference sequence). This CDR3 is built from 13 residues. Trimming removed 4 bases at V and 7 bases at J, with 10 bases between. The CDR3 is CASSTSGHGELFF. The CDR3 DNA reads as TGTGCCAGTAGTACCTCGGGACACGGGGAGCTGTTTTTT.

A few counts support this clone. A junction boundary mismatches the germline segment, possibly from a read error. The chain is built from TRBV11-2 and TRBJ2-7, with D tentatively TRBD1 (6 bases). The CDR3 has 14 amino acids. Germline V gene sequence: CDR1 SGHAT, CDR2 FQNNGV. CDR3 DNA: TGTGCCAGCAGCTTAGCTGCCAGGGGAGACGAGCAGCACTTC. Translating gives CASSLAARGDEQHF.

This clone is a singleton in its sample. The chain links TRBV11-2 to TRBJ2-3; 9 bases agree with TRBD2. CDR3 length: 18 amino acids. In germline, CDR1 is SGHAT, CDR2 FQNNGV. With 6 bases clipped from V and 0 bases from J, the junction kept 13 bases outside the gene matches. The CDR3 bases are TGTGCCAGCAGTTTCTCAGCGGGGGGCCCTTCGAGCACAGATACGCAGTATTTT. Translated, it gives CASSFSAGGPSSTDTQYF. The full variable domain, rest sourced from reference TRBV11-2 and TRBJ2-3, is EAGVAQSPRYKIIEKRQSVAFWCNPISGHATLYWYQQILGQGPKLLIQFQNNGVVDDSQLPKDRFSAERLKGVDSTLKIQPAKLEDSAVYLCASSFSAGGPSSTDTQYFGPGTRLTVL.

The V call is TRBV6-6, the J call TRBJ1-3; no firm D call. Germline V gene data show CDR1 as MNHNY and CDR2 as SVGAGI (reference sequence). Trimming pared 0 bases from V and 4 bases from J, leaving 7 bases between. The CDR3 contains 14 residues. The CDR3 nucleotides read TGTGCCAGCAGTTACTCTCTTCCCGGAAACACCATATATTTT. It yields the protein CASSYSLPGNTIYF.

The rearrangement uses TRBV9 and TRBJ2-1; D perhaps matches TRBD2 (6 bases). Germline assignment: CDR1 SGDLS and CDR2 YYNGEE. Trimming pared 4 bases from V and 0 bases from J, leaving 17 bases between. This CDR3 region has 17 residues. CDR3 region: CASSRLSLAPSYNEQFF. The CDR3 DNA follows: TGTGCCAGCAGCCGACTTTCGCTAGCGCCCTCCTACAATGAGCAGTTCTTC.

The chain has TRBV5-1 and TRBJ2-3; 8 nucleotides line up with TRBD2. The germline CDR1 and CDR2 sequences are SGHRS and YFSETQ. The CDR3 has 15 residues. J was trimmed by 4 bases and V by 0 bases; bases with no gene match: 4. CDR3: CASSLEGTSSDTQYF. CDR3 sequence (DNA): TGCGCCAGCAGCTTGGAAGGGACTAGTTCAGATACGCAGTATTTT.

This sequence joins TRBV4-3 and TRBJ2-7; 8 bases align to TRBD2. Germline V gene data show CDR1 as LGHNA and CDR2 as YSLEER. Trimming at V came to 4 bases and at J to 9 bases, leaving 14 bases not matched to a gene. The CDR3 spans 15 residues. This CDR3 is CASSRSPSGGFGQYF. The CDR3 DNA reads as TGCGCCAGCAGCCGGTCCCCCAGCGGGGGATTCGGGCAGTACTTC.